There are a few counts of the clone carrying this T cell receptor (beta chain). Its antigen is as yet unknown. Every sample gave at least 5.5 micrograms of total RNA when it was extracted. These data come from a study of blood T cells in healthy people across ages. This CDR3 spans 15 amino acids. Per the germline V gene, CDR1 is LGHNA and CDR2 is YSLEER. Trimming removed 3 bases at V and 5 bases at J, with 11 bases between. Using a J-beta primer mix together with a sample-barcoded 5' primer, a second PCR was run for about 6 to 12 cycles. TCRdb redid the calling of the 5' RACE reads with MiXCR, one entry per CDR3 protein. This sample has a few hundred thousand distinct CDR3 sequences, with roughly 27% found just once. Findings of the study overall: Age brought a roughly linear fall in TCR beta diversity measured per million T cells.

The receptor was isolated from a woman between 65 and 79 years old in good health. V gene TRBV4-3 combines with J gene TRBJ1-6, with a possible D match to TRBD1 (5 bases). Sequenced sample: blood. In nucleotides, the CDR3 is TGCGCCAGCAGCCAGGGACGGAAAGATAATTCACCCCTCCACTTT. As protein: CASSQGRKDNSPLHF.